The subject of this entry is one T cell receptor beta chain. The data belong to a study of blood T cell repertoires in COVID-19. Study background: Sources were T cells, B-cell-depleted T cells, or PBMCs; the material itself was cDNA or gDNA.

Method: immunoSEQ multiplex PCR; TCRdb's copy keeps in-frame clones and lacks some. The sample records about 160,000 clones, around 82% being singletons. The CDR3 extends over 15 amino acids. Germline V gene lookup returns CDR1 MNHNY and CDR2 SVGAGI (reference sequence). V shed 5 bases, J shed 5 bases, and the junction held 11 bases outside the gene matches. The TCR comes from a woman aged 40 to 50 with COVID-19, enrolled during active disease. Material: peripheral blood. The chain combines TRBV6-6 with TRBJ2-7; 8 bases map to TRBD2. In nucleotides, the CDR3 is TGTGCCAGCAGTCCAAGACTAGCGACGGGCAACGAGCAGTACTTC. As protein: CASSPRLATGNEQYF.